This TCR beta chain was identified during a study of beta chain features in type 1 diabetes (dated by TCRdb to 2016 to 2019). About the study as a whole: Patients and healthy donors did not differ in mean age, gender distribution, total cell number or subset yield. A total of 90 million to 140 million sorted cells were examined across all samples, and RNA yield correlated strongly with the number of cells per subset. The study compared TCRB repertoires of sorted circulating CD4+ T cell subsets between recently diagnosed type 1 diabetes patients and matched healthy donors. Regulatory and stem cell-like memory subsets were isolated from only 8 patients and roughly eight healthy donors, whereas naive and central memory subsets came from all 28 donors. On the study overall, not on this receptor specifically: HLA sub-analyses involved small numbers of individuals, so any influence of HLA type on TCRB rearrangement remained unresolved. Naive, central memory and regulatory TCRB repertoires appeared more similar among patients than among healthy donors. Because cDNA rather than genomic DNA was sequenced, highly expressing activated cells could have been over-represented, although no difference in activation and CD3 levels was found between groups. At VDJ recombination sites, type 1 diabetes patients had fewer insertions and more deleted nucleotides, which implies abnormalities in thymic rearrangement. Type 1 diabetes patients showed a moderate but significant shortening of TCRB CDR3 length in all four CD4+ subsets. Shorter templates might have been favored by PCR, but patient and control samples were amplified and corrected together, so both groups would have been affected equally by any skew.

Concerning this clone itself: There is no known antigen for this receptor. Base qualities are not recorded, but no much larger clone differs from it by a single base.

V loses 0 bases, J loses 4 bases, and the germline ends lie 11 bases apart. According to the germline V gene (reference sequence), CDR1 reads SGHNT and CDR2 reads YYREEE. The CDR3 spans 15 residues, from the cysteine through the phenylalanine. The only DNA kept is the CDR3, 45 bases in frame from the first base. The entire isolated RNA was reverse transcribed using the High Capacity cDNA Reverse Transcription Kit, and thus expressed TCRB transcripts were sequenced. Naive, central memory and regulatory T cell samples underwent deep immunoSEQ sequencing, averaging roughly 3.3 million total reads per sample. After sorted cells were lysed in RLT buffer, RNA was extracted with DNase-treated RNeasy Micro or Mini kits, with the choice depending on cell number. To prevent cross-contamination, every cell subset was processed on its own, while patient and healthy donor samples were processed together. The immunoSEQ multiplex PCR was used to amplify TCRB sequences from cDNA, yielding 87-bp fragments that span the CDR3 region. Sequencing of the amplicons was performed on the Illumina HiSeq platform. Under the source paper's analysis protocol: Synthetic template baselines were used to correct PCR bias computationally, reads within Hamming distance 2 were collapsed, and singletons that could not be merged were discarded. Reads were aligned to IMGT to assign V, D and J genes, CDR3 length, and insertions or deletions at six rearrangement sites. Clonotype counts were normalized to sorted cell number within each subset before computing true diversity and Gini coefficients with the tcR R package. The overlap coefficient, calculated on TCRB nucleotide sequences, was used to quantify repertoire sharing. What TCRdb holds here is the immuneACCESS table cut down to in-frame rearrangements. Part of the clones is not present; checked against another copy, under half of the missing clones reflect an unresolved V gene, and the others are unexplained. Clone size and the V and J calls come from that table; the DNA yielded D and trimming. This sample is represented by around 140,000 clones; about a tenth of them were singletons. Nearly 0.65% of the sample goes to the ten largest clones.

Each donor gave one peripheral blood draw, roughly 120 mL on average, collected into heparinised tubes. Naive, central memory, regulatory and stem cell-like memory CD4+ T cells were sorted on a BD FACSAria II using a panel including CD45RO, CCR7, CD25, CD127, CD95 and CD27. A purity above 98% was achieved for all sorted populations. Right away, PBMCs were isolated by Lymphoprep density gradient centrifugation and were stained directly, with no culture step. So that batch effects would be minimized, each experiment stained and sorted samples in pairs, pairing one healthy donor with one patient. The specimen sequenced was central memory CD4+ T cells from blood. This TCR was recovered from a middle-aged woman in good health. The chain is made from TRBV5-4 and TRBJ1-3; the D gene is not confidently resolved. The encoded CDR3 is CASSLAEVGGNTIYF. Read as DNA, the sequence is TGTGCCAGCAGCTTGGCCGAGGTAGGAGGAAACACCATATATTTT.